The 27 T cell receptor beta chains below come from one sample, sequenced in a study of blood T cell repertoires in COVID-19. The protocol was immunoSEQ multiplex PCR, while the TCRdb copy is restricted to in-frame clones and leaves out a portion. Of about 220,000 clones in the sample, around 89% were seen once. The specimen was PBMCs or T cells enriched from blood (not recorded which). These receptors originate from a man younger than 45 who had been exposed to COVID-19.

The V and J genes are TRBV2 and TRBJ2-4, with a possible D match to TRBD1 (6 bases). Trimming left V 4 bases short and J 2 bases short, with 12 bases between. Per the germline V gene, CDR1 is SNHLY and CDR2 is FYNNEI. This CDR3 region has 15 residues. The DNA of the CDR3 is TGTGCCAGCAGTGCTAATCAGGGGACCAAAAACATTCAGTACTTC. Translating it yields CASSANQGTKNIQYF.

This clone occurred a few times. The genes are TRBV6-1 and TRBJ2-5, with D perhaps TRBD1 (5 bases). Between the trimmed V and J ends, which lost 2 bases and 5 bases, there was a span of 12 bases. Germline loops: CDR1 MNHNS, CDR2 SASEGT. This CDR3 spans 14 amino acids. The DNA of the CDR3 is TGTGCCAGCAGTGAAATGGCCCCAGGGGAGACCCAGTACTTC. This gives the protein CASSEMAPGETQYF.

J is TRBJ1-6 and V is TRBV3-1 (or the pseudogene TRBV3-2); 8 bases agree with TRBD1. Germline lookup yields CDR1 LGHDT and CDR2 YNNKEL (reference sequence). J was trimmed by 8 bases and V by 0 bases; bases with no gene match: 9. The CDR3 consists of 17 residues. CDR3 region: CASSQEGQGDWYSPLHF. CDR3 DNA: TGTGCCAGCAGCCAAGAAGGACAGGGTGACTGGTATTCACCCCTCCACTTT.

The CDR3 sequence: CASSGLGGGSYNEQFF. CDR3 in DNA: TGCGCCAGCAGCGGACTCGGGGGAGGCTCGTACAATGAGCAGTTCTTC. The chain is built from TRBV5-1 and TRBJ2-1; tentative D call: TRBD2 (6 bases). The CDR3 sequence is 16 residues long. Trimming left V 4 bases short and J 4 bases short, with 18 bases between. Germline CDR1 is SGHRS and CDR2 is YFSETQ. Complete variable domain (other parts from reference TRBV5-1 and TRBJ2-1): KAGVTQTPRYLIKTRGQQVTLSCSPISGHRSVSWYQQTPGQGLQFLFEYFSETQRNKGNFPGRFSGRQFSNSRSEMNVSTLELGDSALYLCASSGLGGGSYNEQFFGPGTRLTVL.

The genes are TRBV19 and TRBJ1-5; TRBD1 aligns across 7 bases. The CDR3 totals 19 residues. The junction had 23 bases not matched to a gene; V was cut back by 8 bases and J by 4 bases. CDR1 and CDR2 from the germline V gene are LNHDA and SQIVND (reference sequence). The CDR3 region is CASLKRAKGAVNTNQPQHF. In nucleotides, the CDR3 is TGTGCCAGTCTAAAGCGGGCGAAGGGGGCGGTAAATACTAATCAGCCCCAGCATTTT.

The chain carries TRBV7-2 and TRBJ2-7; 7 bases line up with TRBD1. The CDR3 consists of 14 residues. Germline assignment: CDR1 SGHTA and CDR2 FQGNSA. V trimming: 1 base; J trimming: 5 bases; junction bases outside the gene matches: 5. The CDR3 protein is CASSLETGPHEQYF. In DNA, the CDR3 is TGTGCCAGCAGCTTAGAGACAGGGCCTCACGAGCAGTACTTC.

The chain has TRBV3-1 (or the pseudogene TRBV3-2) and TRBJ1-2, with TRBD1 matching 8 bases. The germline V gene encodes CDR1 LGHDT and CDR2 YNNKEL (reference sequence). This CDR3 contains 13 residues. The ends lost 5 bases at V and 7 bases at J; junction bases unmatched: 6. The CDR3 sequence is CASSTYRGGGYTF. DNA for the CDR3: TGTGCCAGCAGCACCTACAGGGGGGGTGGCTACACCTTC.

This clone was seen ten or more times. The chain uses TRBV4-1 and TRBJ2-2; tentative D call: TRBD2 (6 bases). There are 15 residues in the CDR3. V was trimmed by 3 bases and J by 2 bases, leaving 10 bases between them. The germline V gene has CDR1 MGHRA and CDR2 YSYEKL. The CDR3 here is CASSQGTFNTGELFF. CDR3 DNA sequence: TGCGCCAGCAGCCAGGGGACTTTCAACACCGGGGAGCTGTTTTTT.

This chain joins TRBV6-6 and TRBJ2-5, with unresolved D. This CDR3 contains 16 residues. V shed 2 bases and J shed 4 bases, with 17 bases lying between them. The V gene's germline CDR1 is MNHNY and CDR2 SVGAGI (reference sequence). For the CDR3, the DNA is TGTGCCAGCAGTTACGGTGAGGATGTGAGAGGAGAGACCCAGTACTTC. This encodes CASSYGEDVRGETQYF.

The chain joins TRBV11-2 to TRBJ1-1; D is uncertain. CDR3 size: 12 residues. Germline CDR1 and CDR2: SGHAT and FQNNGV. The germline V and J ends were trimmed by 2 bases and 6 bases, with 7 bases remaining between them. CDR3 coding DNA: TGTGCCAGCAGCTTACGCGAGGCTGAAGCTTTCTTT. This gives the protein CASSLREAEAFF.

This chain links TRBV25-1 with TRBJ1-2; D unresolved. The CDR3 has 12 residues. Looked up from germline, CDR1 is MGHDK and CDR2 is SYGVNS. V lost 6 bases and J 4 bases, leaving 9 bases between the germline ends. This CDR3 is CASSSVPYGYTF. The CDR3 DNA is TGTGCCAGCAGCTCGGTCCCCTATGGCTACACCTTC.

The chain uses TRBV5-1 and TRBJ2-7, with 8 positions matching TRBD2. The trim removed 4 bases at V and 2 bases at J, leaving 5 bases unmatched. This CDR3 comprises 14 residues. Germline CDR1 SGHRS, CDR2 YFSETQ. CDR3 DNA sequence: TGCGCCAGCAGCCGAACTAGCGGTGCCTACGAGCAGTACTTC. Translation: CASSRTSGAYEQYF.

V is TRBV7-2 and J is TRBJ2-5, with D possibly matching TRBD2 (5 bases). The CDR3 is made up of 15 amino acids. Trimming cost V 0 bases and J 3 bases, with 11 bases left between them. The germline V gene encodes CDR1 SGHTA and CDR2 FQGNSA. The CDR3 spells CASSLAFTGKETQYF. The CDR3 DNA reads TGTGCCAGCAGCTTAGCGTTTACGGGGAAAGAGACCCAGTACTTC.

The chain is built from TRBV7-2 and TRBJ1-6; the match to TRBD1 covers 8 bases. There are 17 residues in the CDR3. The germline gives CDR1 SGHTA, CDR2 FQGNSA. With 5 bases clipped from V and 7 bases from J, the junction kept 13 bases outside the gene matches. This chain's CDR3 is CASSPRTPGTGNSPLHF. Here the CDR3 DNA reads TGTGCCAGCAGCCCAAGGACCCCCGGGACAGGCAATTCACCCCTCCACTTT.

The chain has TRBV5-6 and TRBJ2-5, with a possible D match to TRBD2 (5 bases). CDR3 length equals 12 residues. V lost 4 bases to trimming and J lost 7 bases, with 11 bases between them. Germline CDR1 SGHDT, CDR2 YYEEEE. CDR3 residues: CASSPHSGTQYF. The CDR3 nucleotides read TGTGCCAGCAGCCCCCACAGCGGGACCCAGTACTTC. The variable domain in full, with the rest retrieved from reference TRBV5-6 and TRBJ2-5, is DAGVTQSPTHLIKTRGQQVTLRCSPKSGHDTVSWYQQALGQGPQFIFQYYEEEERQRGNFPDRFSGHQFPNYSSELNVNALLLGDSALYLCASSPHSGTQYFGPGTRLLVL.

V is TRBV7-9 and J is TRBJ1-4, with 8 positions matching TRBD1. Trimming at V came to 6 bases and at J to 10 bases, leaving 10 bases not matched to a gene. The CDR3 loop spans 14 amino acids. Germline-derived CDR1 and CDR2 are SEHNR and FQNEAQ (reference sequence). The CDR3 reads CASSQQGGVLKLFF. In DNA form, the CDR3 reads TGTGCCAGCAGTCAACAGGGGGGAGTACTAAAACTGTTTTTT.

This clone was detected a few times. The rearrangement uses TRBV28 and TRBJ2-1, with 10 bases fitting TRBD2. This CDR3 has 16 residues. The V gene's germline CDR1 is MDHEN and CDR2 SYDVKM. V trimming: 4 bases; J trimming: 2 bases; junction bases outside the gene matches: 5. The CDR3 protein is CASSSLSGGPYNEQFF. CDR3 sequence (DNA): TGTGCCAGCAGTTCTCTTAGCGGGGGGCCCTACAATGAGCAGTTCTTC.

The chain uses TRBV5-1 and TRBJ2-3; D may be TRBD2 (7 bases). The CDR3 runs 15 residues. Germline V gene data show CDR1 as SGHRS and CDR2 as YFSETQ. V lost 4 bases and J lost 5, with 17 bases in between. The CDR3 nucleotides are TGCGCCAGCAGCAATTCCGGGGGGCCAGGAGATACGCAGTATTTT. Translation gives CASSNSGGPGDTQYF.

This chain connects TRBV9 to TRBJ1-2; TRBD1 might be the D (5 bases). The CDR3 covers 16 residues. The germline gives CDR1 SGDLS, CDR2 YYNGEE. The germline V and J ends were trimmed by 4 bases and 0 bases, with 16 bases remaining between them. This chain's CDR3 is CASSLESRASNYGYTF. As DNA, the CDR3 is TGTGCCAGCAGCCTCGAGTCCAGGGCTTCTAACTATGGCTACACCTTC.

V is TRBV15 and J is TRBJ2-1, with 9 bases matching TRBD2. J gave up 8 bases and V 3 bases, and 17 bases lay outside the gene matches. CDR1 is LNHNV, CDR2 YYDKDF, per germline (reference sequence). The CDR3 runs to 18 residues. The chain's CDR3 is CATSSLPTGRGGYDEQFF. The CDR3 DNA follows: TGTGCCACCAGCAGCCTCCCGACGGGGCGGGGGGGTTACGATGAGCAGTTCTTC.

The chain uses TRBV18 and TRBJ1-6, with 7 positions matching TRBD1. Germline lookup yields CDR1 KGHSH and CDR2 LQKENI. The CDR3 runs to 15 residues. V lost 3 bases, J lost 7 bases, and 6 bases stayed unmatched. CDR3 residues: CASSPARTGNSPLHF. The CDR3 DNA follows: TGTGCCAGCTCACCGGCAAGGACAGGAAATTCACCCCTCCACTTT.

V is TRBV5-8 and J is TRBJ2-3; maybe TRBD1 (6 bases). This CDR3 contains 15 residues. Germline assignment: CDR1 SGHTS and CDR2 YDEGEE. V was shortened by 1 base and J by 4 bases, with 13 bases between the two germline ends. The CDR3 sequence is CASSLNWGPPDTQYF. In DNA, the CDR3 is TGTGCCAGCAGCTTGAATTGGGGGCCCCCAGATACGCAGTATTTT.

This sequence joins TRBV15 and TRBJ2-5; possible D gene TRBD2, 5 bases. Trimming took 3 bases from V and 1 from J, leaving 15 bases between them. CDR1 is LNHNV, CDR2 YYDKDF, per germline (reference sequence). The CDR3 consists of 16 residues. This chain's CDR3 is CATSRRMGSLQETQYF. The DNA of the CDR3 is TGTGCCACCAGCAGGAGAATGGGGAGTCTCCAAGAGACCCAGTACTTC.

The chain is built from TRBV5-4 and TRBJ2-1; possibly TRBD2 for D (6 bases). Trimming took 1 base from V and 1 from J, leaving 15 bases between them. CDR1 is SGHNT, CDR2 YYREEE, per germline (reference sequence). The CDR3 totals 17 residues. CDR3 sequence (DNA): TGTGCCAGCAGCTTGAGATTTGCTGGGGGGTCCTACAATGAGCAGTTCTTC. This codes for CASSLRFAGGSYNEQFF.

The rearrangement links TRBV4-2 to TRBJ1-2; D perhaps matches TRBD1 (6 bases). This CDR3 has 19 amino acids. Per the germline V gene, CDR1 is LGHNA and CDR2 is YNFKEQ. V was trimmed by 0 bases and J by 3 bases, leaving 23 bases between them. CDR3 in DNA: TGTGCCAGCAGCCAAGATCTTTCTCGGGGGGGCCTCCTAGACTATGGCTACACCTTC. It specifies CASSQDLSRGGLLDYGYTF.

The chain is built from TRBV10-3 and TRBJ2-7; TRBD1 matches at 7 bases. Trimming cost V 2 bases and J 6 bases; bases outside gene matches: 7. The CDR3 loop spans 14 amino acids. Germline loops: CDR1 ENHRY, CDR2 SYGVKD. The CDR3 loop is CAISEMQGEFEQYF. Here the CDR3 DNA reads TGTGCCATCAGTGAGATGCAGGGGGAGTTCGAGCAGTACTTC.

The chain combines TRBV19 with TRBJ1-2; 7 bases are a match to TRBD1. This CDR3 comprises 12 residues. Trimming took 6 bases from V and 8 from J; bases not matched to a gene: 6. Germline V CDR1 and CDR2: LNHDA, SQIVND (reference sequence). In DNA, the CDR3 is TGTGCCAGTAGGCGACAGGGTGGAGGCTACACCTTC. This gives the protein CASRRQGGGYTF.